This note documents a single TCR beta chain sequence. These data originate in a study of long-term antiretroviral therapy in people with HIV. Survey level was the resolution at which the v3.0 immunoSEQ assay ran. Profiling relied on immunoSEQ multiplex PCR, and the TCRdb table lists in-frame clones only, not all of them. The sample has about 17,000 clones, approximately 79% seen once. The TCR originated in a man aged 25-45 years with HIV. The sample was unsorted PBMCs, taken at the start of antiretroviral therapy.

CDR3 sequence: CASSPGQGYEQYF. CDR3 nucleotide sequence: TGTGCCAGCAGTCCAGGACAGGGCTACGAGCAGTACTTC. The rearrangement joins TRBV28 to TRBJ2-7; 8 bases match TRBD1. CDR3 length equals 13 residues. The trim removed 5 bases at V and 3 bases at J, leaving 3 bases unmatched. Germline CDR1 is MDHEN and CDR2 is SYDVKM.